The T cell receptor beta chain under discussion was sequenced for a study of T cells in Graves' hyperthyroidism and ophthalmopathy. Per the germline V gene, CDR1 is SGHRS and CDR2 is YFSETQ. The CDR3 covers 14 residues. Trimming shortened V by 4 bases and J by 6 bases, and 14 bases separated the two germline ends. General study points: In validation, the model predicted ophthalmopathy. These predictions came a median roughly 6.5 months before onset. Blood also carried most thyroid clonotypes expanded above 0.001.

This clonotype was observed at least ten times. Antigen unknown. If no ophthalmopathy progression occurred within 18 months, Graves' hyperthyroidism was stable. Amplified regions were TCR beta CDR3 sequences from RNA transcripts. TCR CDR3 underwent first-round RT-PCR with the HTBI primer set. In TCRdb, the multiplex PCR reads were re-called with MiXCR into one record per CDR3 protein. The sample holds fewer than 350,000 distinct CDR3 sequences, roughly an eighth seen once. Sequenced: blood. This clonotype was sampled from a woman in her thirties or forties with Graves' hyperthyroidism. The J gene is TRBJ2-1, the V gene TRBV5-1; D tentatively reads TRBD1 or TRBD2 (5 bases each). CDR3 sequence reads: CASSPGTVSNEQFF. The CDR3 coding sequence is TGCGCCAGCAGCCCAGGGACGGTCTCCAATGAGCAGTTCTTC.